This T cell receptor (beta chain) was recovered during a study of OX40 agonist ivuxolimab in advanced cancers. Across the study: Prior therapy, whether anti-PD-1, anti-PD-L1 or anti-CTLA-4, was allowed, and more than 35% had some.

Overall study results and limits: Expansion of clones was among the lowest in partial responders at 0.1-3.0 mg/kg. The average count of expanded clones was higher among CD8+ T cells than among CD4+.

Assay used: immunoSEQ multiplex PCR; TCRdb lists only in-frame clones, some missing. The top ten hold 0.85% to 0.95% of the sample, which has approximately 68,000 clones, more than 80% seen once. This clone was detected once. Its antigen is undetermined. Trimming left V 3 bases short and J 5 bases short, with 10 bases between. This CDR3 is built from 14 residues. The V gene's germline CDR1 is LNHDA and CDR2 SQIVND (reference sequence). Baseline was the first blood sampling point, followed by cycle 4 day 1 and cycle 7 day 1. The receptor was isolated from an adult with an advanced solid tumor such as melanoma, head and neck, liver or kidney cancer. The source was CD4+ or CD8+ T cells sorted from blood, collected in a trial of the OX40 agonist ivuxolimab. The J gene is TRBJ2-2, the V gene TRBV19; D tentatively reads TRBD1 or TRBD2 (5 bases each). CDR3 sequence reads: CASSIGWGTGELFF. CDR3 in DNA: TGTGCCAGTAGTATTGGGTGGGGGACCGGGGAGCTGTTTTTT.